Listed here is a single T cell receptor beta chain. At one boundary the junction diverges from the germline segment, which might be a read error. Seattle enrolled patients during active infection and tracked them longitudinally. The entry originates in a study of blood T cell repertoires in COVID-19. As handled by the study authors: Quantification of nucleated cells was approximated via reference gene primer amplification. Using immunoSEQ multiplex PCR, the repertoire was profiled, and TCRdb retains in-frame clones only, with some absent. V and J calls and clone size are those listed in that table; D and trimming were worked out from the DNA. The sample yields approximately 260,000 clones, 75% to 90% seen once. The CDR3 is 14 amino acids. Germline-derived CDR1 and CDR2 are LGHDT and YNNKEL (reference sequence).

Sequencing was done on a sample of peripheral blood. This TCR came from a woman aged 65 to 85 with COVID-19, enrolled during active disease. The chain is built from TRBV3-1 (or the pseudogene TRBV3-2) and TRBJ2-3; D might be TRBD2 (6 bases). The CDR3, as DNA: TGTGCCAGCAGCCCCCCGGGAGTAAGCGGCCTGGCCATCTTT. Translating gives CASSPPGVSGLAIF.